These T cell receptor beta chains were read from a single sample in a study of OX40 agonist ivuxolimab in advanced cancers. Sequenced by immunoSEQ multiplex PCR; TCRdb stores in-frame clones only, minus some. The sample lists about 46,000 clones, roughly 90% seen once, with roughly 12% in the top ten. The sample was CD4+ or CD8+ T cells sorted from blood, taken in a trial of the OX40 agonist ivuxolimab. The receptors were gathered from an adult with an advanced solid tumor such as melanoma, head and neck, liver or kidney cancer. Both conserved end residues are trimmed from each CDR3. Each record gives: J gene, V gene, CDR3 protein.

TRBJ2-3,TRBV7-9,ASSLPWRSNPDTQY
TRBJ2-5,TRBV7-2,ASSLYMGGIQETQY
TRBJ2-7,TRBV5-4,ASSSGLAGGYSYEQY
TRBJ1-3,TRBV21-1,ASRSPQQMGNAGNTIY
TRBJ2-2,TRBV25-1,ASGNIGTGGTGELF
TRBJ2-1,TRBV27,ASSYTSGGNNEQF
TRBJ2-2,TRBV29-1,SGHFGGELF
TRBJ1-1,TRBV27,ASSSIPVGTEAF
NA,TRBV13,ASSPGPGKSYEQY
TRBJ2-1,TRBV29-1,SVDLSSFDYNEQF
TRBJ1-5,TRBV6-5,ASSPGTENQPQH
TRBJ2-3,TRBV19,ASTPPLRGRTDTQY
TRBJ2-7,TRBV7-7,ASSEPGVAEQY
TRBJ1-5,TRBV19,ASSIGERYSNQPQH
TRBJ1-5,TRBV6-5,ASRYDSHNQPQH
TRBJ1-2,TRBV29-1,SVGQDDNGYT
TRBJ1-1,TRBV13,ASSLKGGGTEAF
TRBJ2-7,TRBV9,ASTHQGVSEQY
TRBJ1-5,TRBV19,ASRTDRASNQPQH
TRBJ2-5,TRBV18,ASSPPGETQY